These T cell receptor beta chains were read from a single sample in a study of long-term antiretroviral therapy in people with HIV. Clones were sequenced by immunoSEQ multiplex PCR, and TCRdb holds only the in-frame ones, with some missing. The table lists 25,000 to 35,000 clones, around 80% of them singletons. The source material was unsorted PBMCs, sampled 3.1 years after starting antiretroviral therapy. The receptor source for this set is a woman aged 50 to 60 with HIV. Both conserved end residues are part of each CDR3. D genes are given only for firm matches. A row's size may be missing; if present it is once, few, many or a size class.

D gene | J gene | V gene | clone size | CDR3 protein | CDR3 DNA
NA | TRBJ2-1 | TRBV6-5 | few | CASRYHNEQFF | TGTGCCAGCCGTTACCACAATGAGCAGTTCTTC
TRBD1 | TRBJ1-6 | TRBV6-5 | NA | CASRRTGDSPLHF | TGTGCCAGCAGGAGGACAGGGGATTCACCCCTCCACTTT
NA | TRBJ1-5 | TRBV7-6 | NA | CASSLDHNRSPQHF | TGTGCCAGCAGCTTAGACCATAACAGGTCTCCCCAGCATTTT
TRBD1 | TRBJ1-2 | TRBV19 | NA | CASNLGTGGLGYTF | TGTGCCAGTAACCTCGGGACAGGGGGCCTTGGCTACACCTTC
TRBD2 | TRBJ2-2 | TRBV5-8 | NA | CASRRGPSGGLNTGELFF | TGTGCCAGCAGACGTGGGCCTAGCGGGGGCCTGAACACCGGGGAGCTGTTTTTT
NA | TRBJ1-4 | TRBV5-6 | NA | CASSLYTATNEKLFF | TGTGCCAGCAGCTTGTACACTGCAACTAATGAAAAACTGTTTTTT
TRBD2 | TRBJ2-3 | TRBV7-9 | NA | CASSKTSGGPPTDTQYF | TGTGCCAGCAGCAAGACTAGCGGGGGGCCACCCACAGATACGCAGTATTTT
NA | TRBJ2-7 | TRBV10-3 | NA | CAISGIASSYEQYF | TGTGCCATCAGTGGCATCGCGAGCTCCTACGAGCAGTACTTC
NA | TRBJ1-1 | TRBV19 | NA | CASSWTEDTEAFF | TGTGCCAGTAGTTGGACGGAGGACACTGAAGCTTTCTTT
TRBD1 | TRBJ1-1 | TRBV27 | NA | CASRHSHRDRGETEAFF | TGTGCCAGCAGACACAGCCACCGGGACAGGGGAGAAACTGAAGCTTTCTTT
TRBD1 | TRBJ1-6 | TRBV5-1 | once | CASSPRDRGSSPLHF | TGCGCCAGCAGCCCCCGGGACAGGGGCAGTTCACCCCTCCACTTT
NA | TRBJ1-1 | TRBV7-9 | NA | CASSPSGFTNTEAFF | TGTGCCAGCAGCCCATCCGGGTTTACGAACACTGAAGCTTTCTTT
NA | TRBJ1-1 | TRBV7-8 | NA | CASSLRDLNTEAFF | TGTGCCAGCAGCCTCCGGGACCTGAACACTGAAGCTTTCTTT
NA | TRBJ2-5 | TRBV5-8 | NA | CASSSTVQETQYF | TGTGCCAGCAGCTCGACAGTCCAAGAGACCCAGTACTTC
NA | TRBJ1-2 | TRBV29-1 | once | CSALRDGSSIGYTF | TGCAGCGCCCTTAGGGACGGATCTAGTATAGGCTACACCTTC
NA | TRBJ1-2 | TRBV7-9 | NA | CASSWNYGYTF | TGTGCCAGCAGCTGGAACTATGGCTACACCTTC
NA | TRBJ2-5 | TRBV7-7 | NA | CASSTTRAETQYF | TGTGCCAGCAGCACCACTAGGGCAGAGACCCAGTACTTC
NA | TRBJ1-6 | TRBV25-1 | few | CASSEGMFPPLHF | TGTGCCAGCAGTGAGGGCATGTTCCCACCCCTCCACTTT